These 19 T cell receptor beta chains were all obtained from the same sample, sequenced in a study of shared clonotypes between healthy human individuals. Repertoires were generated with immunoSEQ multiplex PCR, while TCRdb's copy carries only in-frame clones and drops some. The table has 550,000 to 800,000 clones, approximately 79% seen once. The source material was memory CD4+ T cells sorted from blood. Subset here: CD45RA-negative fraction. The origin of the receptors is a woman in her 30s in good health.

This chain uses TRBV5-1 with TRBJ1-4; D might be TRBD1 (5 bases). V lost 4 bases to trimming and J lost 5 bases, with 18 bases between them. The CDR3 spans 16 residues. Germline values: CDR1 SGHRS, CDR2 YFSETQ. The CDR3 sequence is CASSTAGAGPNEKLFF. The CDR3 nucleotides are TGCGCCAGCAGCACCGCGGGCGCGGGACCCAATGAAAAACTGTTTTTT.

Here the CDR3 DNA reads TGTGCCAGCAGTTCGCGCCAAGAGACCCAGTACTTC. This translates into CASSSRQETQYF. The rearrangement uses TRBV27 and TRBJ2-5; D not certain. The CDR3 totals 12 residues. V lost 4 bases to trimming and J lost 1 base, with 4 bases between them. The germline V gene encodes CDR1 MNHEY and CDR2 SMNVEV (reference sequence).

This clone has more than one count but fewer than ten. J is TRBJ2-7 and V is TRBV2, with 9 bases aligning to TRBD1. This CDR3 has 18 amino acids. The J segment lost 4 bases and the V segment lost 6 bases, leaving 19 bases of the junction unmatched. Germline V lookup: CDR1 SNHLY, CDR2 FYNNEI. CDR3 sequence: CASRDTGGAMRFPYEQYF. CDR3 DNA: TGTGCCAGCAGGGATACAGGGGGCGCAATGAGATTCCCTTACGAGCAGTACTTC.

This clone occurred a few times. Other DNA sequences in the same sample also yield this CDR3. The DNA of the CDR3 is TGTGCCAGCAGTTTAGGACTAGCGGGATACGAGCAGTACTTC. Amino acids: CASSLGLAGYEQYF. The chain recombines TRBV27 with TRBJ2-7, with 12 bases aligning to TRBD2. There are 14 residues in the CDR3. Germline loops: CDR1 MNHEY, CDR2 SMNVEV (reference sequence). V shed 2 bases and J 4 bases; nucleotides not matched to a gene: 0.

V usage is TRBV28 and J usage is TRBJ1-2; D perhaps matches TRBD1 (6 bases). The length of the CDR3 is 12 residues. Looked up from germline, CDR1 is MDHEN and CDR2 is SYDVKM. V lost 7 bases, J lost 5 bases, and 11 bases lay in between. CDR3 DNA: TGTGCCAGCACAAAGGGGGAGTATGGCTACACCTTC. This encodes CASTKGEYGYTF.

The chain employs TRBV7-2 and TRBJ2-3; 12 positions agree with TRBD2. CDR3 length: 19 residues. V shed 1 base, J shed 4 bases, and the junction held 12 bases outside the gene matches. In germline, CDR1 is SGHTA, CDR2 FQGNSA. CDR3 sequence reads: CASSLVALTSGSEADTQYF. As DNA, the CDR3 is TGTGCCAGCAGCTTAGTTGCGTTGACTAGCGGGAGCGAGGCAGATACGCAGTATTTT.

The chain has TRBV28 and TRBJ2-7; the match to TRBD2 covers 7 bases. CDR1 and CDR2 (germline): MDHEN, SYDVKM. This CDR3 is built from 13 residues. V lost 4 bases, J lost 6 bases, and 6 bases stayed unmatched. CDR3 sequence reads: CASSSRGEGEQYF. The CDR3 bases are TGTGCCAGCAGTTCCCGGGGGGAGGGCGAGCAGTACTTC.

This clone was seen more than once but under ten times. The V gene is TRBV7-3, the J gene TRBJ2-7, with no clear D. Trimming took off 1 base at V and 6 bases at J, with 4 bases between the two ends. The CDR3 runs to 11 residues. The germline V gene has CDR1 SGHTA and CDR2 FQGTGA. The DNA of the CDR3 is TGTGCCAGCAGCTTAAATGGCGAGCAGTACTTC. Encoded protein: CASSLNGEQYF.

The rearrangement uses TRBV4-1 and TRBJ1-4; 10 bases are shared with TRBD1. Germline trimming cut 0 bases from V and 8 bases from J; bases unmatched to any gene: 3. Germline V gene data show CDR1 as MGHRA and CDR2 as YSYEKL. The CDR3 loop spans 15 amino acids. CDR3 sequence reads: CASSQDGTGDEKLFF. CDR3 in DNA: TGCGCCAGCAGCCAAGATGGGACAGGGGACGAAAAACTGTTTTTT.

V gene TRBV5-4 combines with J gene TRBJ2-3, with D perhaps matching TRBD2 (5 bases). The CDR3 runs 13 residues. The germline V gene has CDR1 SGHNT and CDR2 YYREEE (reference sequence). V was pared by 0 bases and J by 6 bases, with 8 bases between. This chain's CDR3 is CASSLAGGDTQYF. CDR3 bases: TGTGCCAGCAGCTTGGCCGGCGGGGATACGCAGTATTTT.

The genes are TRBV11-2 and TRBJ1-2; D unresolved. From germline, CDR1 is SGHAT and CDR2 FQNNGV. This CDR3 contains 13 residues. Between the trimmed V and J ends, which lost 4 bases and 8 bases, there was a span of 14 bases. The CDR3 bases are TGTGCCAGCAGCTCCCCGCAGGCCTTGGGCTACACCTTC. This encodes CASSSPQALGYTF.

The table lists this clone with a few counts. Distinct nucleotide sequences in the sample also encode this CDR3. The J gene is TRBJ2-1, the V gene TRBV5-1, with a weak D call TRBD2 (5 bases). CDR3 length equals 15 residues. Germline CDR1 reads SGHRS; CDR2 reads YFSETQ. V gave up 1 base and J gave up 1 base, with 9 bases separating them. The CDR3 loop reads CASSLSSSSYNEQFF. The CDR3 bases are TGCGCCAGCAGCTTGTCTAGCTCGTCCTACAATGAGCAGTTCTTC.

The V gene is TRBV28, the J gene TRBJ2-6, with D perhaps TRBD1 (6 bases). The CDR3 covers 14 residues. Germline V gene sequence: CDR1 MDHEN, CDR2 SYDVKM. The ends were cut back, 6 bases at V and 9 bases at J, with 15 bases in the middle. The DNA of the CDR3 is TGTGCCAGCAGACCGGGACACCCGGGCAACGTCCTGACTTTC. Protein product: CASRPGHPGNVLTF.

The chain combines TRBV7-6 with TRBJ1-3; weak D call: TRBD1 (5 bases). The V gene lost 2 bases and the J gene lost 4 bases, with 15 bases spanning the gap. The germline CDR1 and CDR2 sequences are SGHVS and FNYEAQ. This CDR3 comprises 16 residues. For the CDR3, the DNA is TGTGCCAGCAGCTTATGGGAGTTTGGGACCGGAAACACCATATATTTT. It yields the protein CASSLWEFGTGNTIYF. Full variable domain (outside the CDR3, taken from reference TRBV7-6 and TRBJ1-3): GAGVSQSPRYKVTKRGQDVALRCDPISGHVSLYWYRQALGQGPEFLTYFNYEAQQDKSGLPNDRFSAERPEGSISTLTIQRTEQRDSAMYRCASSLWEFGTGNTIYFGEGSWLTVV.

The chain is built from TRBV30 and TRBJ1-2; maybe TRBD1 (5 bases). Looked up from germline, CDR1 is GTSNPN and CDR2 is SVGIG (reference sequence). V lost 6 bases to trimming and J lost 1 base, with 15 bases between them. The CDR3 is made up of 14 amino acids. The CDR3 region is CACVRQPDNYGYTF. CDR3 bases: TGTGCCTGCGTTCGACAGCCTGATAACTATGGCTACACCTTC.

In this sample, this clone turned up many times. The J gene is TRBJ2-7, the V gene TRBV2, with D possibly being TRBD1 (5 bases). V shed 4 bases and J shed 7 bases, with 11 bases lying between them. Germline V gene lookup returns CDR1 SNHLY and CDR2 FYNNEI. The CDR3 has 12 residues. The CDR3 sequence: CASSVNNREQYF. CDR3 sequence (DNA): TGTGCCAGCAGTGTCAACAACAGGGAGCAGTACTTC.

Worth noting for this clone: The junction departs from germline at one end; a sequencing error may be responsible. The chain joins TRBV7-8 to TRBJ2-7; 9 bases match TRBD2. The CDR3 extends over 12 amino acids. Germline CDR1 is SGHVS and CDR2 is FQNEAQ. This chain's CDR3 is CASSLAREGLHF. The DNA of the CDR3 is TGTGCCAGCAGCTTAGCGCGGGAGGGCCTGCACTTC.

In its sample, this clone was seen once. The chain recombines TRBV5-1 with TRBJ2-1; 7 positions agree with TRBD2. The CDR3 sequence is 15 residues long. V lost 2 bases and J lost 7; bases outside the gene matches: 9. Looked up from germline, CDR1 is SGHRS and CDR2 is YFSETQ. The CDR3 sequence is CASSFEAGRVNEQFF. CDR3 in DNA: TGCGCCAGCAGCTTCGAAGCGGGAAGGGTAAATGAGCAGTTCTTC.

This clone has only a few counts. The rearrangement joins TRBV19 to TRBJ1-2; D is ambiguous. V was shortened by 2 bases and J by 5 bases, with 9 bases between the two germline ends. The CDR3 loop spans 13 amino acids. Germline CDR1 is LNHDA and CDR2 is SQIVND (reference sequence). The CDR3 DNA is TGTGCCAGTAGTATACAGCTTCTATATGGCTACACCTTC. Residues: CASSIQLLYGYTF.